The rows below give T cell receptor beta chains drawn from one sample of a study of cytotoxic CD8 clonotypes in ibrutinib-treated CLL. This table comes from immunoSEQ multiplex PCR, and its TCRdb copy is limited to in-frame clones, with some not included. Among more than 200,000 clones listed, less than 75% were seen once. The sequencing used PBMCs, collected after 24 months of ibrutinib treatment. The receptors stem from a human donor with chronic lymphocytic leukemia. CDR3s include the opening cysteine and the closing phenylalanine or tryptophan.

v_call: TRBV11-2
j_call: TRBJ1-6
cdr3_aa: CASSPKGTGISPLHF

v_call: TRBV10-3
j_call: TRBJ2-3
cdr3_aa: CAIRGTSGATDTQYF

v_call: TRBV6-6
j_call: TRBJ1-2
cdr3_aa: CASSYSMDSNYGYTF

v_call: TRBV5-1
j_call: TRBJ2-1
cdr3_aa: CASSPGTSGKRNEQFF

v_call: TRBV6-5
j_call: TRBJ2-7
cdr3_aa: CASSYGASGRYEQYF

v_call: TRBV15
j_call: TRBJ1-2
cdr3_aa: CATSRDSGGTVNYGYTF

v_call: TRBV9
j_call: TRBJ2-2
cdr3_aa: CASSVAWNTGELFF

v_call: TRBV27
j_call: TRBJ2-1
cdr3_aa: CASKSTGLGYNEQFF

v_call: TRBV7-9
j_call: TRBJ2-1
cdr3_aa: CASSPRPPAGKGEQFF

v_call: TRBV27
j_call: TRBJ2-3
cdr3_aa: CASSWKGGAGTDTQYF

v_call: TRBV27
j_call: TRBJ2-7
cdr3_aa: CASSLSPYLAGTSGIDEQYF

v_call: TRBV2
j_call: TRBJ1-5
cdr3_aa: CASRPQEDQPQHF

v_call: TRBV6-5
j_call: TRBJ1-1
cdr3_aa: CASRVTGEGTEAFF

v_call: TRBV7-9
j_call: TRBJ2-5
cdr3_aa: CASSLSGWDFQETQYF

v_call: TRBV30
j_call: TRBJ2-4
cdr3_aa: CAWSPRQGLLDF

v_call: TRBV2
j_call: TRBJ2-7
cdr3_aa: CASSEAWGIYEQYF

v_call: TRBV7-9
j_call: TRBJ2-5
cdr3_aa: CASSSPETQYF

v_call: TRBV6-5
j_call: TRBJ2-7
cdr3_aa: CASSSPPGSYEQYF

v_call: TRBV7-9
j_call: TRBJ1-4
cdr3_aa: CASSLKGRGPNEKLFF

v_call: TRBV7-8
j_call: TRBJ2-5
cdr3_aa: CASTPGQAGIGKETQYF

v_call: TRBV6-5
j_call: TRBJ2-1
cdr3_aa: CASTLNPSHEQFF

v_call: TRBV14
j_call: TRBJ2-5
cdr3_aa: CASSQVGVTLTQYF

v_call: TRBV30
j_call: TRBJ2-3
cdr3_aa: CAWKQPWVGDTQYF

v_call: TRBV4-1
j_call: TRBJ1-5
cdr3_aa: CASSQDSAGAQPQHF

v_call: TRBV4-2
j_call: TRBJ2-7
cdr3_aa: CASSQAIGVPYEQYF

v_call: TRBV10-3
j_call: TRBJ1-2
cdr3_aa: CAIRPRDTEGYTF

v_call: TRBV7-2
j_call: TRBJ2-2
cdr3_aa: CASSPGLANTGELFF

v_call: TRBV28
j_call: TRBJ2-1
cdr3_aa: CASGGIYNEQFF

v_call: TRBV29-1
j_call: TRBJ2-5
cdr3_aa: CSAARTSGIEETQYF

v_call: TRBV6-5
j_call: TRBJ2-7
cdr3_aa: CASSPGLAGNEQYF

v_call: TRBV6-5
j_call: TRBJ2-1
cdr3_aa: CASSWTSVTHNEQFF

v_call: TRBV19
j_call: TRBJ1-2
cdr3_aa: CASSTGTDRLNYGYTF

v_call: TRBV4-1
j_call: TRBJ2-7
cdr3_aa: CASSHKQGFTYEQYF

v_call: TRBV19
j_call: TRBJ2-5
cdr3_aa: CASSIRWGQGGQETQYF

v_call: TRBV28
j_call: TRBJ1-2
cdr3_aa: CASSSDYGYTF

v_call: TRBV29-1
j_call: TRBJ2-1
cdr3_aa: CSFRDRVHNEQFF

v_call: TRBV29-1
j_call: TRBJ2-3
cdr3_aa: CSVFTGADTQYF

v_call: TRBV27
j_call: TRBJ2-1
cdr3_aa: CASSGLSHVNEQFF

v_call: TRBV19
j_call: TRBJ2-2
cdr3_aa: CASSIRGLTGELFF

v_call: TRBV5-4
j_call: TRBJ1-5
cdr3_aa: CASSLEGVNQPQHF

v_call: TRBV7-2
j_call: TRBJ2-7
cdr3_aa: CASSLVASGASYEQYF

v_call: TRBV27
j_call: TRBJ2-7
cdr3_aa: CASSFSPLEQYF

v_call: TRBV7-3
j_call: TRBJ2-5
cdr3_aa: CASSRQEKETQYF

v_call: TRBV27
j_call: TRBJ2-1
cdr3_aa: CASSLSSVNEQFF

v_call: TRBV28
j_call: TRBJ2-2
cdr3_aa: CASSFASRNTGELFF

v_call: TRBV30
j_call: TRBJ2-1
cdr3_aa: CAWRRGGGEQFF

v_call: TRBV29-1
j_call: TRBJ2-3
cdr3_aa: CSVLTHAITDTQYF

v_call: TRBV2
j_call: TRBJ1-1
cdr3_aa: CASSPQQGDNWNTEAFF